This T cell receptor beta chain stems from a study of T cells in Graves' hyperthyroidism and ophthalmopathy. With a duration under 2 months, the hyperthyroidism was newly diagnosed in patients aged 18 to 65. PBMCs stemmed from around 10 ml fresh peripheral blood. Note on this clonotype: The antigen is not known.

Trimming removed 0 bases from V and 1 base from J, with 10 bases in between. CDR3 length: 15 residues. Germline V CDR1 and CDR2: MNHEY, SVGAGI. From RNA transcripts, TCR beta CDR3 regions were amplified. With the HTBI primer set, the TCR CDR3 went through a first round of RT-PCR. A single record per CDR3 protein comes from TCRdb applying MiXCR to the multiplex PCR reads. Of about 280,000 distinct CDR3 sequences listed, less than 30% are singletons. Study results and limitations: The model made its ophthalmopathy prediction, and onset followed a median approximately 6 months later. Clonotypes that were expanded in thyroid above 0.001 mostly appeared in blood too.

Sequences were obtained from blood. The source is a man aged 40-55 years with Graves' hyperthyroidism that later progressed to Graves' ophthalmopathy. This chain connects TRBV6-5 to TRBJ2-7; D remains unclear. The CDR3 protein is CASSYSRVGSYEQYF. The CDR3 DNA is TGTGCCAGCAGTTACTCTCGGGTGGGATCCTACGAGCAGTACTTC.